The T cell receptor beta chain described here comes from a study of blood T cell repertoires in COVID-19 (dated by TCRdb to the early 2020s). About the investigation overall: The collaborator samples originated in the United States, Italy and Spain and spanned the acute and convalescent phases of COVID-19. The prospective study material was composed of cDNA or gDNA derived from T cells, B-cell-depleted T cells, or PBMCs. Deeply sampled blood TCRbeta repertoires from subjects exposed to, actively infected with, or recovered from COVID-19 were included in the dataset. The repertoires were released in a freely available public database meant as a resource for research on the immune response to SARS-CoV-2. Samples came from the ongoing ImmuneRACE study (first 160 participants) plus 1,254 subjects from 6 global collaborators. Nearly every sample came with metadata listing a de-identified subject ID, COVID-19 status, age in years and sex. Where available, HLA class I and class II types were taken from metadata supplied by the sample provider and were not determined by assay-based typing. Paper-wide results and their limitations: Clinical and demographic metadata were provided uncurated, with the amount varying by source and participant.

TCRbeta CDR3 regions were amplified from genomic DNA using the immunoSEQ Assay, a bias-controlled multiplex PCR. Per the authors' processing: Within the assay, amplification of reference gene primers was used to estimate how many nucleated cells each sample contained. To quantify the absolute abundance of each unique TCRbeta CDR3 rearrangement, sequence reads were collapsed and filtered. For each sample, productive Simpson clonality was calculated as the square root of Simpson's diversity index across productive rearrangements. TCRdb limited this immuneACCESS table to in-frame rearrangements with V and J called. A share of clones is missing; checked studies link under half to unresolved V genes, and the rest is unexplained. Clonal size and the V and J genes are those of that table, whereas D and trimming came from the DNA. This sample lists roughly 500,000 clones; around 85% were detected once. The top ten clonotypes cover around 7.9% of the sample.

As concerns this clone: What this receptor recognizes is not known. No quality values exist for individual bases; no much larger clone is one base distant.

Including cysteine and phenylalanine, the CDR3 has 15 amino acids. Of the read, only the CDR3 DNA is kept; its 45 bases are in frame from base 1. CDR1 and CDR2, per the germline V gene, are MNHEY and SVGAGI. Clipping removes 7 bases from V and 4 bases from J, with 7 as the unmatched junction base count. In the prospective study, participants were about 18 to 95 years old, resided in about two dozen geographic areas of the United States, and were enrolled through a virtual design. In the prospective study, participants were assigned to cohorts based on the clinical history participants reported in a screening survey and a study questionnaire. For ImmuneRACE Cohort 3, a participant was defined as recovered based on two consecutive negative NP/OP PCR tests, clearance by a healthcare professional, or resolution of symptoms. In the prospective study, whole blood, serum and a nasopharyngeal or oropharyngeal swab were collected from each participant by mobile phlebotomists. Over a roughly 2-month period, participants in the prospective study had the option of providing additional blood draws and questionnaires. Before DNA extraction, prospective study blood samples were shipped either frozen or at room temperature.

This clonotype was obtained from a woman aged 60 to 75 who had recovered from COVID-19. Sequenced: PBMCs or T cells enriched from blood (not recorded which). Recombination joined TRBV6-5 with TRBJ2-2; 9 nucleotides in the junction match TRBD2. The DNA sequence is given as TGTGCCAGCAACGGCGGGGGGGCCGGCACCGGGGAGCTGTTTTTT. Translation gives CASNGGGAGTGELFF.